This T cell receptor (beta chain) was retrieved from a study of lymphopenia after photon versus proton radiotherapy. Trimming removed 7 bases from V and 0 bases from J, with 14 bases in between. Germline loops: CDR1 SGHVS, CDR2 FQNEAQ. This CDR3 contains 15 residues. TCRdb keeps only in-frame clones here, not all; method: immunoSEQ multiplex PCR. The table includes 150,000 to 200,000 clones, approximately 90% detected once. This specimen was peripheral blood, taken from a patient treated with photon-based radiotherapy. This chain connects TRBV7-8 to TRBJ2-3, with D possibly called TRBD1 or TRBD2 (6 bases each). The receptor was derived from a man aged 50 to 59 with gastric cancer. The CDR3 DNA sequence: TGTGCCAGCACCCCGGGGGCCGGAAGCACAGATACGCAGTATTTT. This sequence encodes CASTPGAGSTDTQYF.